This TCR beta chain is drawn from a study of T-cell memory formation after mild COVID-19. Study as a whole: The two donors had largely donor-specific TCR clusters. Findings of the study overall: Among clones contracting day 15 to 85, CD4/CD8 was balanced, whereas later expanders leaned CD4+. Among clones peaking at day 37 in the second wave, SARS-CoV-2 specificity remained unconfirmed.

UMIs and sample barcodes were carried by the TCR alpha and TCR beta cDNA libraries that 5'RACE produced using constant-segment primers. TCRdb re-called the 5' RACE reads through MiXCR, storing one row per CDR3 protein. This table holds roughly 560,000 distinct CDR3 sequences, roughly 21% found once. Note on this clonotype: Its antigen is as yet unknown.

Trimming took off 2 bases at V and 11 bases at J, with 24 bases between the two ends. The CDR3 length is 16 residues. Per germline, CDR1 SGHVS and CDR2 FQNEAQ. The chain links TRBV7-8 to TRBJ2-5; tentatively, D is TRBD2 (5 bases). The TCR originated in an adult woman who had mild COVID-19 (a few samples of this study predate the infection). Cell type and time point are not known. The specimen sequenced was PBMCs or a T cell subset sorted from them (not recorded which). This CDR3 is CASSLNTVDSIMEQYF. CDR3 DNA sequence: TGTGCCAGCAGCTTAAATACCGTGGACTCCATAATGGAGCAGTACTTC.